The rows below give T cell receptor beta chains drawn from one sample of a study of cytomegalovirus exposure and HLA in healthy donors. Method: immunoSEQ multiplex PCR; TCRdb's copy keeps in-frame clones and lacks some. Here the sample spans approximately 210,000 clones, more than 70% being singletons. Sequencing was done on a sample of PBMCs. These receptors were taken from a woman aged 18-35 years in good health and CMV-seronegative. Both conserved end residues are part of each CDR3. Each record gives: J gene, D gene, V gene, clone size, CDR3 DNA, CDR3 protein. The D gene is left open where the match is weak. Where a row states a size, it is once, few, many or the class of an expanded clone; other rows omit it.

J gene: TRBJ1-1; D gene: TRBD1; V gene: TRBV6-6; clone size: .; CDR3 DNA: TGTGCCAGCAGTTACTCGTCGGCGACAGGGGCTGAAGCTTTCTTT; CDR3 protein: CASSYSSATGAEAFF
J gene: TRBJ2-1; D gene: .; V gene: TRBV6-1; clone size: .; CDR3 DNA: TGTGCCAGCAGTGAAGAAAAATCGGCTAGCAAGAATGAGCAGTTCTTC; CDR3 protein: CASSEEKSASKNEQFF
J gene: TRBJ2-3; D gene: TRBD2; V gene: TRBV4-2; clone size: many; CDR3 DNA: TGTGCCAGCAGCCAAGAGCGGGGGGGCCCAGATACGCAGTATTTT; CDR3 protein: CASSQERGGPDTQYF
J gene: TRBJ1-1; D gene: TRBD1; V gene: TRBV10-3; clone size: .; CDR3 DNA: TGTGCCATCAGTGAGGGGACAGGGGATAGGAACACTGAAGCTTTCTTT; CDR3 protein: CAISEGTGDRNTEAFF
J gene: TRBJ1-1; D gene: .; V gene: TRBV30; clone size: .; CDR3 DNA: TGTGCCTGGAGCTTGAGAGAAGCTTTCTTT; CDR3 protein: CAWSLREAFF
J gene: TRBJ1-5; D gene: .; V gene: TRBV6-1; clone size: .; CDR3 DNA: TGTGCCAGCAGTGAGTCCCAGACAGCGGGGATTCAGCCCCAGCATTTT; CDR3 protein: CASSESQTAGIQPQHF
J gene: TRBJ1-2; D gene: TRBD1; V gene: TRBV4-2; clone size: .; CDR3 DNA: TGTGCCAGCAGCCAAGTAGGCGCGGGACAGATTAACTATGGCTACACCTTC; CDR3 protein: CASSQVGAGQINYGYTF
J gene: TRBJ2-7; D gene: TRBD1; V gene: TRBV7-6; clone size: .; CDR3 DNA: TGTGCCAGCAGCTCGGGAATGGACAGGGCCTACGAGCAGTACTTC; CDR3 protein: CASSSGMDRAYEQYF
J gene: TRBJ2-5; D gene: TRBD1; V gene: TRBV30; clone size: .; CDR3 DNA: TGTGCCTGGAGGGGGGGACAGGGGCGTCAAGAGACCCAGTACTTC; CDR3 protein: CAWRGGQGRQETQYF
J gene: TRBJ2-3; D gene: TRBD1; V gene: TRBV5-6; clone size: .; CDR3 DNA: TGTGCCAGCAGCTCTGGACAGGGCGGAGGGACAGATACGCAGTATTTT; CDR3 protein: CASSSGQGGGTDTQYF
J gene: TRBJ1-1; D gene: .; V gene: TRBV2; clone size: .; CDR3 DNA: TGTGCCAGCAGTACCCACGCCGGGGGAGCTTTCTTT; CDR3 protein: CASSTHAGGAFF
J gene: TRBJ2-7; D gene: .; V gene: TRBV11-2; clone size: .; CDR3 DNA: TGTGCCAGCAGCTTTGGGCAGGACTCCTACGAGCAGTACTTC; CDR3 protein: CASSFGQDSYEQYF
J gene: TRBJ1-1; D gene: .; V gene: TRBV29-1; clone size: once; CDR3 DNA: TGCAGCCCAACCCAAGCCACGGTCTGGACTGAAGCTTTCTTT; CDR3 protein: CSPTQATVWTEAFF
J gene: TRBJ1-1; D gene: TRBD1; V gene: TRBV12-5; clone size: .; CDR3 DNA: TGTGCTAGTGGGGAGGGACAGCCGAACACTGAAGCTTTCTTT; CDR3 protein: CASGEGQPNTEAFF
J gene: TRBJ2-2; D gene: TRBD1; V gene: TRBV6-6; clone size: .; CDR3 DNA: TGTGCCAGCAGTAGGACAGGGGGTTTAGGGGAGCTGTTTTTT; CDR3 protein: CASSRTGGLGELFF
J gene: TRBJ2-1; D gene: TRBD1; V gene: TRBV5-1; clone size: .; CDR3 DNA: TGCGCCAGCAGCTCAGACAGGACAGGGGAACAGTTCTTC; CDR3 protein: CASSSDRTGEQFF
J gene: TRBJ2-7; D gene: TRBD2; V gene: TRBV7-9; clone size: few; CDR3 DNA: TGTGCCAGCAGCTTAGCGGCGGCGGGGGGGCCCAACGAGCAGTACTTC; CDR3 protein: CASSLAAAGGPNEQYF
J gene: TRBJ2-2; D gene: .; V gene: TRBV7-7; clone size: .; CDR3 DNA: TGTGCCAGCAGCTTAGCGCGAGGCACTAAAAACACCGGGGAGCTGTTTTTT; CDR3 protein: CASSLARGTKNTGELFF
J gene: TRBJ1-4; D gene: .; V gene: TRBV2; clone size: .; CDR3 DNA: TGTGCCAGCAGTGAAAGCCACGCAACTAATGAAAAACTGTTTTTT; CDR3 protein: CASSESHATNEKLFF
J gene: TRBJ1-2; D gene: .; V gene: TRBV19; clone size: .; CDR3 DNA: TGTGCCAGTAGTATGAATGGGGCGGTGAATGGCTACACCTTC; CDR3 protein: CASSMNGAVNGYTF
J gene: TRBJ1-4; D gene: TRBD1; V gene: TRBV14; clone size: .; CDR3 DNA: TGTGCCAGCAGCCGACAGGGAATTAATGAAAAACTGTTTTTT; CDR3 protein: CASSRQGINEKLFF
J gene: TRBJ1-2; D gene: .; V gene: TRBV10-3; clone size: .; CDR3 DNA: TGTGCCATCACCAAAACAGGATCAGGGCGTTATGGCTACACCTTC; CDR3 protein: CAITKTGSGRYGYTF
J gene: TRBJ1-1; D gene: .; V gene: TRBV5-1; clone size: .; CDR3 DNA: TGCGCCAGCAGCTTGGGCCGGAGAGCGAACACTGAAGCTTTCTTT; CDR3 protein: CASSLGRRANTEAFF
J gene: TRBJ2-7; D gene: TRBD1; V gene: TRBV10-3; clone size: .; CDR3 DNA: TGTGCCATCAGAGCCGACAGGGTGGGAGAGCAGTACTTC; CDR3 protein: CAIRADRVGEQYF
J gene: TRBJ2-2; D gene: .; V gene: TRBV6-5; clone size: .; CDR3 DNA: TGTGCCAGCAGTTCTCCCTCTTCGGGGGCCGGGGAGCTGTTTTTT; CDR3 protein: CASSSPSSGAGELFF
J gene: TRBJ1-2; D gene: .; V gene: TRBV27; clone size: .; CDR3 DNA: TGTGCCAGCAGCGGAGGACAGACTTGGTTCTATGGCTACACCTTC; CDR3 protein: CASSGGQTWFYGYTF
J gene: TRBJ1-2; D gene: .; V gene: TRBV2; clone size: .; CDR3 DNA: TGTGCCAGGGAAACAGGAAATAACTATGGCTACACCTTC; CDR3 protein: CARETGNNYGYTF
J gene: TRBJ1-1; D gene: TRBD1; V gene: TRBV14; clone size: .; CDR3 DNA: TGTGCCAGCAGCCAAGGACAGGGGCAGGACACTGAAGCTTTCTTT; CDR3 protein: CASSQGQGQDTEAFF
J gene: TRBJ1-3; D gene: .; V gene: TRBV30; clone size: once; CDR3 DNA: TGTGCCTGGAGTGTACGAGTCTTGGACACCATATATTTT; CDR3 protein: CAWSVRVLDTIYF
J gene: TRBJ2-5; D gene: .; V gene: TRBV30; clone size: .; CDR3 DNA: TGTGCCTGGAGCGGGCAAGAGACCCAGTACTTC; CDR3 protein: CAWSGQETQYF
J gene: TRBJ1-5; D gene: TRBD1; V gene: TRBV2; clone size: .; CDR3 DNA: TGTGCCAGCAGCCTGGGACAGGGGGCTGGGGCCCAGCATTTT; CDR3 protein: CASSLGQGAGAQHF